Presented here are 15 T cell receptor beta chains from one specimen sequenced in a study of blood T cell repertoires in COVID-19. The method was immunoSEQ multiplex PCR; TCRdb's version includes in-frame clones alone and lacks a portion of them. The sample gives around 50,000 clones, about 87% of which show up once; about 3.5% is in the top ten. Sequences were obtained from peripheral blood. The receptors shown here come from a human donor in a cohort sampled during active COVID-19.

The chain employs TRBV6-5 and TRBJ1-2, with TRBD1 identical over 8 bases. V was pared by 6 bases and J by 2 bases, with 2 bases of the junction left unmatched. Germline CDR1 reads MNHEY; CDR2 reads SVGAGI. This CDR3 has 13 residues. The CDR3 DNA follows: TGTGCCAGCAGGGACAGGGTAAACTATGGCTACACCTTC. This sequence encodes CASRDRVNYGYTF.

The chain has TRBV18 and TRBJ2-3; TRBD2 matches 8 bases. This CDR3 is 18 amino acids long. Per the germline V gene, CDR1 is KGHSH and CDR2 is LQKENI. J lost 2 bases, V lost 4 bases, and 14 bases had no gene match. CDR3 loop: CASSQNSPGLGLTDTQYF. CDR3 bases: TGTGCCAGCTCACAAAACTCTCCGGGACTAGGGCTCACAGATACGCAGTATTTT. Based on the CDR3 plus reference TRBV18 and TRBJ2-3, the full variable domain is NAGVMQNPRHLVRRRGQEARLRCSPMKGHSHVYWYRQLPEEGLKFMVYLQKENIIDESGMPKERFSAEFPKEGPSILRIQQVVRGDSAAYFCASSQNSPGLGLTDTQYFGPGTRLTVL.

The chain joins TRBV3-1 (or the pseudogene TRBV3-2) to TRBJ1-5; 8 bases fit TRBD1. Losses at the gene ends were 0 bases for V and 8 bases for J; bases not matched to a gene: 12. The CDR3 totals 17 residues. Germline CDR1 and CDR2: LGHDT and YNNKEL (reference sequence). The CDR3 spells CASSQDSTGGGSKPQHF. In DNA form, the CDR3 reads TGTGCCAGCAGCCAAGATTCAACAGGGGGGGGCAGTAAGCCCCAGCATTTT.

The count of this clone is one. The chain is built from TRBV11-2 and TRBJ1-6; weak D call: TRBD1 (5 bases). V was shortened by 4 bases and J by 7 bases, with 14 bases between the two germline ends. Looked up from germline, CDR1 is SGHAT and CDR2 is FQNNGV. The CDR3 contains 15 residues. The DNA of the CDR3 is TGTGCCAGCAGCTCGCTCAGGGTGGGGAATTCACCCCTCCACTTT. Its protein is CASSSLRVGNSPLHF.

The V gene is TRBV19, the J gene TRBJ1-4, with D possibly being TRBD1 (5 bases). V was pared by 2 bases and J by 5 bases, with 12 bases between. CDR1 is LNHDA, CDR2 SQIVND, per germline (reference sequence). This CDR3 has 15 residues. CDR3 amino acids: CASSIRGTGNEKLFF. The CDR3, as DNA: TGTGCCAGTAGTATACGGGGGACGGGAAATGAAAAACTGTTTTTT.

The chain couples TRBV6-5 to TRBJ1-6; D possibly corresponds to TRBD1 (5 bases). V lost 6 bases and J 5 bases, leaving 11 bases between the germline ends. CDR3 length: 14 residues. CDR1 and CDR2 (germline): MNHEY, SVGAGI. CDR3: CASRRPGDNSPLHF. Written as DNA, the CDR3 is TGTGCCAGCAGAAGACCGGGGGATAATTCACCCCTCCACTTT.

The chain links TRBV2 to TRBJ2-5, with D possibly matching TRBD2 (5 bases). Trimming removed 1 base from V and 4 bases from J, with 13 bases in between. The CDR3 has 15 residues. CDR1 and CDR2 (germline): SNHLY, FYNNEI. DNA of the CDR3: TGTGCCAGCAGTGAAGTCCCGGGGTCCTTAGAGACCCAGTACTTC. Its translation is CASSEVPGSLETQYF.

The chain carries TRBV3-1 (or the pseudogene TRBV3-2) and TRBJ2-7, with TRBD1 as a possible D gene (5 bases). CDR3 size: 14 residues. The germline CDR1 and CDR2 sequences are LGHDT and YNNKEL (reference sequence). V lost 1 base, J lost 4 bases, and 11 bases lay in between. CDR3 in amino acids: CASSQVPGPYEQYF. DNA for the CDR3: TGTGCCAGCAGCCAAGTACCAGGGCCGTACGAGCAGTACTTC.

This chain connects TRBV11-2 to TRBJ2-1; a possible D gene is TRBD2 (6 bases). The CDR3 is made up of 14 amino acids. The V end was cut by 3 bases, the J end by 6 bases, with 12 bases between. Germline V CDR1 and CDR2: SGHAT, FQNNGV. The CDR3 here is CASSFGTDPNEQFF. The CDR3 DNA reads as TGTGCCAGCAGCTTTGGGACTGATCCCAATGAGCAGTTCTTC.

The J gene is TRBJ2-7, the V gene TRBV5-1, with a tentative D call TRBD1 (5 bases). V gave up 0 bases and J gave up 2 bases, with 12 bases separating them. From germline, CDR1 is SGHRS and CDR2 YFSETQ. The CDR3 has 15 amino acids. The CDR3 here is CASSLGGIPPYEQYF. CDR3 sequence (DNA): TGCGCCAGCAGCTTGGGGGGCATCCCCCCCTACGAGCAGTACTTC.

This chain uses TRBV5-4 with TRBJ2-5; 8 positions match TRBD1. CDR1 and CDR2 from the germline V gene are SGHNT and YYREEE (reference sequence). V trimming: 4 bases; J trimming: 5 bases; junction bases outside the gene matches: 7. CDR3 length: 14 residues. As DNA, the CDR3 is TGTGCCAGCAGCCAGCGGACAGGGCTGGAGACCCAGTACTTC. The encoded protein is CASSQRTGLETQYF.

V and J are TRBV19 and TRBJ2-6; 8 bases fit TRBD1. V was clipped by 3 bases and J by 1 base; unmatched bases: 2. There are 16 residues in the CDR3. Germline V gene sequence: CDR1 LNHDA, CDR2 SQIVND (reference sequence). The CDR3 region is CASSMDRESGANVLTF. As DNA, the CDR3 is TGTGCCAGTAGTATGGACAGGGAATCTGGGGCCAACGTCCTGACTTTC. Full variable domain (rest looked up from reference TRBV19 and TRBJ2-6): DGGITQSPKYLFRKEGQNVTLSCEQNLNHDAMYWYRQDPGQGLRLIYYSQIVNDFQKGDIAEGYSVSREKKESFPLTVTSAQKNPTAFYLCASSMDRESGANVLTFGAGSRLTVL.

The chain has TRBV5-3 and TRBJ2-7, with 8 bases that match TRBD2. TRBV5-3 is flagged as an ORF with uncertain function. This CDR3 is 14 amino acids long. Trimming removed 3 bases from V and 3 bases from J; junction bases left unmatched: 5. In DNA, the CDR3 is TGTGCCAGAAGCTCTCGGGAGGGAGTCTACGAGCAGTACTTC. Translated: CARSSREGVYEQYF.

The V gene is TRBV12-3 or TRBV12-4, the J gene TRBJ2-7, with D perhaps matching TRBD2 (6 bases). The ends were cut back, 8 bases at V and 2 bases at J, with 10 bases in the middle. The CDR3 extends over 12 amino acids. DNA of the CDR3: TGTGCCAGCTCGCGGGGTACCTACGAGCAGTACTTC. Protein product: CASSRGTYEQYF.

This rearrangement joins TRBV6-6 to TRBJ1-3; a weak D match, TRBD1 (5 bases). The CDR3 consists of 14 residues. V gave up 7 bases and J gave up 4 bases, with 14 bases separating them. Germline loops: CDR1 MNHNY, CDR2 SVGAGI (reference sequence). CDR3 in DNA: TGTGCCAGCACCCCCAGCGGGGCCGGAAACACCATATATTTT. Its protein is CASTPSGAGNTIYF.